This TCR beta chain was sequenced in a study of shared clonotypes between healthy human individuals. Genomic DNA belonging to each subset was distributed in equal measure over several immunoSEQ plates. The protocol was immunoSEQ multiplex PCR, while the TCRdb copy is restricted to in-frame clones and leaves out a portion. The data show roughly 400,000 clones, around 96% seen once. The germline CDR1 and CDR2 sequences are MDHEN and SYDVKM. The CDR3 extends over 15 amino acids. V lost 7 bases and J 4 bases, leaving 17 bases between the germline ends. The genes are TRBV28 and TRBJ1-5; TRBD1 is a possible D gene (6 bases). The sequence was obtained from a man under 40 in good health. Specimen: memory CD8+ T cells sorted from blood. The subset denotes: CD45RO+ cells pooled with CCR7-negative TemRA cells. Here the CDR3 reads CASNLSGTRNQPQHF. DNA of the CDR3: TGTGCCAGCAACCTATCGGGGACAAGGAATCAGCCCCAGCATTTT. Looking up the rest from reference TRBV28 and TRBJ1-5 gives the full variable domain: DVKVTQSSRYLVKRTGEKVFLECVQDMDHENMFWYRQDPGLGLRLIYFSYDVKMKEKGDIPEGYSVSREKKERFSLILESASTNQTSMYLCASNLSGTRNQPQHFGDGTRLSIL.